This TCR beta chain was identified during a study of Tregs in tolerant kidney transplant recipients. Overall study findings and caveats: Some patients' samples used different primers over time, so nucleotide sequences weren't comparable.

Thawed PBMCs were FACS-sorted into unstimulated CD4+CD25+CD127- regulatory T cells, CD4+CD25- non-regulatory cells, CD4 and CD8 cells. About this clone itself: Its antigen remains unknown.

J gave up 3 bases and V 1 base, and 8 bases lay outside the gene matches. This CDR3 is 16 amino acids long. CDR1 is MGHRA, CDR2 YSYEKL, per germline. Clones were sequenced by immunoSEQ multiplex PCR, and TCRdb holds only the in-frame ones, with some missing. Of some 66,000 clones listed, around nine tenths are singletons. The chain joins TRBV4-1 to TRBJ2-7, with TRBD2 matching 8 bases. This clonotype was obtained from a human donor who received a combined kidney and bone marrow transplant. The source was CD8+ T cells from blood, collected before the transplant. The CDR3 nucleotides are TGCGCCAGCAGCCAAGGGGTCGCGGGAGGTTTCTACGAGCAGTACTTC. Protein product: CASSQGVAGGFYEQYF.